These T cell receptor beta chains were read from a single sample in a study of cytomegalovirus exposure and HLA in healthy donors. The protocol was immunoSEQ multiplex PCR, while the TCRdb copy is restricted to in-frame clones and leaves out a portion. The data contain some 140,000 clones, 86% of them singletons. The sample comprised PBMCs. The receptors derive from a man in his late teens or twenties in good health and CMV-seropositive. Each CDR3 is given with its conserved first and last residue. Fields, in order: CDR3 protein, CDR3 DNA, D gene, J gene, clone size, V gene. D genes are given only for firm matches. Expanded clones are given a class, and other clones once, few, many or no size at all.

CDR3: CASSSPLGRQFF
DNA: TGTGCCAGCAGTTCCCCGCTAGGCAGGCAGTTCTTC
D: .
J: TRBJ2-1
size: .
V: TRBV6-5

CDR3: CASSGRGGGNSPLHF
DNA: TGTGCCAGCAGTGGCCGAGGGGGGGGTAATTCACCCCTCCACTTT
D: .
J: TRBJ1-6
size: .
V: TRBV25-1

CDR3: CASSENSADTQYF
DNA: TGTGCCAGCAGTGAAAACTCCGCAGATACGCAGTATTTT
D: .
J: TRBJ2-3
size: .
V: TRBV2

CDR3: CASSLAPTGFGEKLFF
DNA: TGTGCCAGCAGCTTAGCGCCGACAGGGTTTGGGGAAAAACTGTTTTTT
D: TRBD1
J: TRBJ1-4
size: .
V: TRBV7-6

CDR3: CASSRARGLSYDEQYF
DNA: TGTGCCAGCAGTAGGGCAAGGGGCTTATCCTACGATGAGCAGTACTTC
D: .
J: TRBJ2-7
size: .
V: TRBV27

CDR3: CASSSQQGYEQYF
DNA: TGTGCCAGCAGCTCGCAGCAGGGTTACGAGCAGTACTTC
D: .
J: TRBJ2-7
size: once
V: TRBV7-2

CDR3: CASSWGQFNEQFF
DNA: TGTGCCAGCAGCTGGGGGCAGTTCAATGAGCAGTTCTTC
D: .
J: TRBJ2-1
size: once
V: TRBV5-6

CDR3: CASSLARGGSSTDTQYF
DNA: TGTGCCAGCAGCTTAGCGCGGGGCGGAAGTAGCACAGATACGCAGTATTTT
D: .
J: TRBJ2-3
size: .
V: TRBV7-6

CDR3: CASQDRGTEAFF
DNA: TGTGCCAGTCAAGACAGGGGCACTGAAGCTTTCTTT
D: TRBD1
J: TRBJ1-1
size: .
V: TRBV19

CDR3: CASSSGLGRHPNYGYTF
DNA: TGTGCCAGCAGTTCCGGGTTGGGTCGCCACCCTAACTATGGCTACACCTTC
D: .
J: TRBJ1-2
size: .
V: TRBV7-2

CDR3: CASSLGAVYNEQFF
DNA: TGTGCCAGCAGCCTGGGGGCCGTCTACAATGAGCAGTTCTTC
D: .
J: TRBJ2-1
size: few
V: TRBV7-2

CDR3: CASSLEVTALDEQFF
DNA: TGTGCCAGCAGCTTAGAAGTGACAGCGTTGGATGAGCAGTTCTTC
D: .
J: TRBJ2-1
size: .
V: TRBV7-2

CDR3: CASSPPRAYEQYF
DNA: TGTGCCAGCTCACCACCCAGGGCCTACGAGCAGTACTTC
D: .
J: TRBJ2-7
size: .
V: TRBV18

CDR3: CASSRTEYNEQFF
DNA: TGTGCCAGCAGCCGGACAGAATACAATGAGCAGTTCTTC
D: .
J: TRBJ2-1
size: .
V: TRBV6-6

CDR3: CASSLAGRNF
DNA: TGTGCCAGCAGCTTAGCGGGGAGAAACTTC
D: .
J: TRBJ2-7
size: .
V: TRBV11-2

CDR3: CASSQGLAGNEQFF
DNA: TGTGCCAGCAGCCAGGGACTAGCGGGGAATGAGCAGTTCTTC
D: TRBD2
J: TRBJ2-1
size: .
V: TRBV7-9

CDR3: CASSFRGEQYF
DNA: TGTGCCAGCAGTTTTCGGGGGGAGCAGTACTTC
D: .
J: TRBJ2-7
size: .
V: TRBV27

CDR3: CASSPGQGYGYTF
DNA: TGTGCCAGCAGCCCGGGACAGGGGTATGGCTACACCTTC
D: TRBD1
J: TRBJ1-2
size: .
V: TRBV11-2

CDR3: CASSQVSGRVNEQFF
DNA: TGCGCCAGCAGCCAAGTGAGCGGGAGGGTCAATGAGCAGTTCTTC
D: TRBD2
J: TRBJ2-1
size: .
V: TRBV4-3

CDR3: CASSSTGLGTEAFF
DNA: TGTGCCAGCAGCTCGACAGGTCTGGGCACTGAAGCTTTCTTT
D: .
J: TRBJ1-1
size: .
V: TRBV7-3

CDR3: CASSRQRGAYNEQFF
DNA: TGTGCCAGCAGCCGGCAGCGGGGTGCCTACAATGAGCAGTTCTTC
D: TRBD2
J: TRBJ2-1
size: .
V: TRBV6-5

CDR3: CATSKGGRTGELFF
DNA: TGTGCCACCAGCAAGGGGGGGCGTACCGGGGAGCTGTTTTTT
D: .
J: TRBJ2-2
size: .
V: TRBV15

CDR3: CASSQDRRGQETQYF
DNA: TGCGCCAGCAGCCAAGATCGGAGGGGCCAAGAGACCCAGTACTTC
D: .
J: TRBJ2-5
size: .
V: TRBV4-3

CDR3: CASSSLDRATDTQYF
DNA: TGTGCCAGCAGCAGTCTAGACAGGGCAACAGATACGCAGTATTTT
D: TRBD1
J: TRBJ2-3
size: .
V: TRBV5-6

CDR3: CASRVDTDTQYF
DNA: TGTGCCAGCCGTGTAGACACAGATACGCAGTATTTT
D: .
J: TRBJ2-3
size: .
V: TRBV6-6

CDR3: CASKAGGETQYF
DNA: TGTGCCAGCAAGGCAGGGGGGGAGACCCAGTACTTC
D: .
J: TRBJ2-5
size: .
V: TRBV2

CDR3: CASREIRGAFRNTEAFF
DNA: TGTGCCAGCAGGGAAATTCGCGGGGCCTTTAGGAACACTGAAGCTTTCTTT
D: .
J: TRBJ1-1
size: .
V: TRBV6-1

CDR3: CSVEDRGGSGNTIYF
DNA: TGCAGCGTTGAAGATCGGGGGGGCTCTGGAAACACCATATATTTT
D: .
J: TRBJ1-3
size: .
V: TRBV29-1

CDR3: CASRSVRGCNNEKLFF
DNA: TGTGCAAGTCGCTCCGTTCGCGGGTGTAATAATGAAAAACTGTTTTTT
D: .
J: TRBJ1-4
size: .
V: TRBV12-2

CDR3: CASSLQRNEKLFF
DNA: TGTGCCAGCAGCTTACAGAGGAATGAAAAACTGTTTTTT
D: .
J: TRBJ1-4
size: .
V: TRBV7-8

CDR3: CASSLDGTGRRDGEKLFF
DNA: TGCGCCAGCAGCTTGGACGGGACAGGCCGACGCGATGGTGAAAAACTGTTTTTT
D: TRBD1
J: TRBJ1-4
size: once
V: TRBV5-1

CDR3: CASSLWLSGRADTQYF
DNA: TGTGCCAGCAGCTTATGGCTTAGCGGGAGAGCAGATACGCAGTATTTT
D: TRBD2
J: TRBJ2-3
size: .
V: TRBV7-6

CDR3: CASSGGELVTDTQYF
DNA: TGTGCCAGCAGCGGAGGGGAGCTCGTCACAGATACGCAGTATTTT
D: .
J: TRBJ2-3
size: .
V: TRBV7-9

CDR3: CASSGQGTYEQYF
DNA: TGTGCCAGCTCGGGACAGGGGACCTACGAGCAGTACTTC
D: TRBD1
J: TRBJ2-7
size: .
V: TRBV25-1

CDR3: CASSDSPAGSDTQYF
DNA: TGTGCCAGCAGTGACTCCCCAGCCGGGTCAGATACGCAGTATTTT
D: .
J: TRBJ2-3
size: few
V: TRBV6-4

CDR3: CASSVVRTGELFF
DNA: TGTGCCAGCAGCGTAGTGCGCACCGGGGAGCTGTTTTTT
D: .
J: TRBJ2-2
size: .
V: TRBV9

CDR3: CASKGQDNSPLHF
DNA: TGTGCCAGCAAGGGACAGGATAATTCACCCCTCCACTTT
D: TRBD1
J: TRBJ1-6
size: .
V: TRBV7-9

CDR3: CASSLAPDNEQFF
DNA: TGCGCCAGCAGCTTGGCCCCAGACAATGAGCAGTTCTTC
D: .
J: TRBJ2-1
size: .
V: TRBV5-1

CDR3: CASSPQGGQGTGELFF
DNA: TGTGCCAGCTCACCTCAAGGTGGGCAGGGGACCGGGGAGCTGTTTTTT
D: .
J: TRBJ2-2
size: .
V: TRBV18

CDR3: CASTGGAGANVLTF
DNA: TGCGCCAGCACCGGGGGGGCTGGGGCCAACGTCCTGACTTTC
D: TRBD2
J: TRBJ2-6
size: .
V: TRBV5-1

CDR3: CSGETGTGLHEQFF
DNA: TGCAGCGGAGAGACGGGGACAGGGCTCCATGAGCAGTTCTTC
D: TRBD1
J: TRBJ2-1
size: .
V: TRBV29-1

CDR3: CASSPGTSGSYEQFF
DNA: TGTGCCAGCAGCCCCGGGACTAGCGGGAGCTATGAGCAGTTCTTC
D: TRBD2
J: TRBJ2-1
size: .
V: TRBV6-5

CDR3: CASSSPSGTQYF
DNA: TGTGCCAGCAGCTCCCCCTCCGGGACCCAGTACTTC
D: .
J: TRBJ2-5
size: once
V: TRBV7-2

CDR3: CASSFTGGVTNQPQHF
DNA: TGTGCCAGCAGTTTTACAGGGGGCGTCACGAATCAGCCCCAGCATTTT
D: TRBD1
J: TRBJ1-5
size: .
V: TRBV7-8

CDR3: CASSSWAGFINQPQHF
DNA: TGTGCCAGCAGCTCCTGGGCAGGTTTTATCAATCAGCCCCAGCATTTT
D: .
J: TRBJ1-5
size: .
V: TRBV11-3

CDR3: CASGQSTGELFF
DNA: TGTGCCAGCGGACAGAGCACCGGGGAGCTGTTTTTT
D: .
J: TRBJ2-2
size: .
V: TRBV7-9

CDR3: CASSVGGQGVRTFF
DNA: TGTGCCAGCAGCGTAGGGGGACAGGGAGTTAGAACTTTCTTT
D: TRBD1
J: TRBJ1-1
size: .
V: TRBV9

CDR3: CASSAGDGYTF
DNA: TGTGCCAGCAGTGCAGGGGATGGCTACACCTTC
D: .
J: TRBJ1-2
size: .
V: TRBV2

CDR3: CASSPPGLAGQDTQYF
DNA: TGTGCCAGCTCACCACCGGGACTAGCAGGGCAAGATACGCAGTATTTT
D: TRBD2
J: TRBJ2-3
size: .
V: TRBV18

CDR3: CASSQSGIHGYTF
DNA: TGTGCCAGCAGCCAATCAGGGATCCATGGCTACACCTTC
D: .
J: TRBJ1-2
size: .
V: TRBV5-4

CDR3: CASSLAGLVNEQFF
DNA: TGTGCCAGCAGCTTAGCCGGACTCGTTAATGAGCAGTTCTTC
D: .
J: TRBJ2-1
size: .
V: TRBV11-1

CDR3: CASSQREGIYGYTF
DNA: TGCGCCAGCAGCCAAAGGGAGGGGATCTATGGCTACACCTTC
D: .
J: TRBJ1-2
size: .
V: TRBV4-3